The sequence of this T cell receptor beta chain was determined in a study of blood T cells in healthy people across ages. Study-wide findings and caveats: Any conclusive comparison of naive versus antigen-experienced cells was prevented by using unsorted PBMCs.

This clonotype was seen at least ten times. Its antigen is still unknown. The V and J ends lost 4 bases and 10 bases, in that order; junction bases with no gene match: 9. Germline CDR1 and CDR2: SGHTA and FQGNSA. The CDR3 runs to 14 residues. A second 7 to 11 cycle PCR used barcoded and J-beta primers. Researchers report that a template-switch adaptor with 12 random nucleotides tagged each cDNA molecule. TCRdb passed the 5' RACE reads through MiXCR, listing each CDR3 protein once. Among 1.5 million to 2 million distinct CDR3 sequences, under 30% were seen once, and the ten largest hold roughly 8%. The chain recombines TRBV7-2 with TRBJ2-1, with 8 bases fitting TRBD2. This TCR came from a woman aged 25 to 39 in good health. The sample consisted of blood. The chain's CDR3 is CASSSTLLADEQFF. CDR3 DNA: TGTGCCAGCAGCTCGACTCTACTAGCGGACGAGCAGTTCTTC.